This T cell receptor (beta chain) was identified in a study of human T cells and chemical hapten exposure. General study findings and limits: Relative to controls, expanded TCRs formed significantly more large CDR3 similarity clusters. High-frequency TCRs, those above 1 in 1000, stayed the same after DPC sensitization.

Indicated time point: patch test 1, 2 weeks after DPC sensitization. Stated treatment: therapeutic diphenylcyclopropenone sensitization with weekly scalp DPC. Under the authors' procedure: A per-sample median of approximately 87,000 TCRs was observed, with counts ranging from about 20,000 to 750,000. MiXCR, run by TCRdb on the RACE reads, gives a single entry per CDR3 protein. TCRdb's processing, not the authors', yielded these V and J calls. The sample comprises around 380,000 distinct CDR3 sequences, roughly 4.8% of which are singletons, and over 2% rests with the top ten. This clonotype was seen at least ten times. The antigen is not known. CDR1 and CDR2 from the germline V gene are KGHSH and LQKENI. The V gene end was trimmed by 9 bases and the J gene end by 5 bases; junction bases not matched to a gene: 11. The CDR3 extends over 16 amino acids.

The J gene is TRBJ2-1, the V gene TRBV18; 12 positions match TRBD2. The starting material was whole blood, obtained in connection with sensitization to the hapten diphenylcyclopropenone (DPC). This receptor was obtained from a woman between 50 and 59 years old with alopecia areata. Some clones in this sample may be carry-over from other donors' samples. CDR3 sequence (DNA): TGTGCCAGTGCCCTAGCGGGGGGGCTAGGGCACAATGAGCAGTTCTTC. Protein sequence: CASALAGGLGHNEQFF. The whole variable domain, remainder taken from reference TRBV18 and TRBJ2-1, is NAGVMQNPRHLVRRRGQEARLRCSPMKGHSHVYWYRQLPEEGLKFMVYLQKENIIDESGMPKERFSAEFPKEGPSILRIQQVVRGDSAAYFCASALAGGLGHNEQFFGPGTRLTVL.